This entry lists 6 T cell receptor beta chains sequenced from one sample in a study of OX40 agonist ivuxolimab in advanced cancers. Assay: immunoSEQ multiplex PCR; the TCRdb copy retains only in-frame clones and omits some. The sample contains tens of thousands of clones, about 86% of which appear only once. This material consisted of CD4+ or CD8+ T cells sorted from blood, taken in a trial of the OX40 agonist ivuxolimab. Receptors originate from an adult with an advanced solid tumor such as melanoma, head and neck, liver or kidney cancer.

As concerns this clone: The junction does not match germline at one end; this may be a read error. The V gene is TRBV30, the J gene TRBJ1-6; D is perhaps TRBD1 (5 bases). This CDR3 region has 13 residues. Germline CDR1 GTSNPN, CDR2 SVGIG (reference sequence). CDR3 sequence: CVWAWDLNSPLHF. The CDR3 DNA sequence: TGTGTCTGGGCTTGGGACCTAAATTCACCCCTCCACTTT. The entire variable domain, with the rest obtained from reference TRBV30 and TRBJ1-6, is as follows: SQTIHQWPATLVQPVGSPLSLECTVEGTSNPNLYWYRQAAGRGLQLLFYSVGIGQISSEVPQNLSASRPQDRQFILSSKKLLLSDSGFYLCVWAWDLNSPLHFGNGTRLTVT.

This clone showed up just a few times. The chain links TRBV30 to TRBJ2-5; TRBD2 is a possible D gene (6 bases). Germline V gene data show CDR1 as GTSNPN and CDR2 as SVGIG (reference sequence). Trimming removed 4 bases at V and 5 bases at J, with 17 bases between. The CDR3 is 14 amino acids. In nucleotides, the CDR3 is TGTGCCTGGACCTTGGCTGGCGGGGCGGAGACCCAGTACTTC. Its protein is CAWTLAGGAETQYF.

The chain recombines TRBV7-9 with TRBJ1-1; the D gene is possibly TRBD1 (5 bases). V lost 1 base and J 7 bases, leaving 7 bases between the germline ends. CDR3 length: 12 amino acids. Germline V gene lookup returns CDR1 SEHNR and CDR2 FQNEAQ (reference sequence). The CDR3 loop is CASSLEGIEAFF. CDR3 nucleotides: TGTGCCAGCAGCTTAGAGGGGATTGAAGCTTTCTTT.

There are a few counts of this clone. J is TRBJ2-7 and V is TRBV5-5; 9 bases map to TRBD1. The CDR3 covers 15 residues. Germline CDR1 reads SGHKS; CDR2 reads YYEKEE (reference sequence). V lost 4 bases to trimming and J lost 1 base; unmatched junction nucleotides: 6. The CDR3 spells CASSKTGGESYEQYF. The CDR3 nucleotides are TGTGCCAGCAGCAAAACAGGGGGCGAGTCCTACGAGCAGTACTTC.

This clone was observed a single time. The J gene is TRBJ2-7, the V gene TRBV5-1; no clear D gene. Germline V gives CDR1 SGHRS, CDR2 YFSETQ. V was trimmed by 4 bases and J by 4 bases, leaving 9 bases between them. The CDR3 spans 12 residues. CDR3 bases: TGCGCCAGCAGCGCAGACGGGTACGAGCAGTACTTC. The encoded protein is CASSADGYEQYF.

The V and J genes are TRBV10-1 and TRBJ1-5; D is undetermined. V was clipped by 2 bases and J by 2 bases, with 1 base between them. There are 12 residues in the CDR3. The germline V gene has CDR1 WNHNN and CDR2 SYGVQD (reference sequence). CDR3 sequence: CASSEGNQPQHF. The CDR3 DNA follows: TGCGCCAGCAGTGAGGGCAATCAGCCCCAGCATTTT.